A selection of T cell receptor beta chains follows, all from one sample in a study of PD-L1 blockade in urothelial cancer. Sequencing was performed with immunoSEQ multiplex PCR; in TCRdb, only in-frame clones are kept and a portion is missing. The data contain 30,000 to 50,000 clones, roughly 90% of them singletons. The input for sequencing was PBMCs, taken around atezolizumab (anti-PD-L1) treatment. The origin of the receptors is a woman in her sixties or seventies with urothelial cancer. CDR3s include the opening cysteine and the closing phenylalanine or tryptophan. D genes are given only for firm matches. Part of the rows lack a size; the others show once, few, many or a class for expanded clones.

TGCGCCAGCAGTCGAGTGGCGGGAGTGTTGAAGAGCACAGATACGCAGTATTTT,CASSRVAGVLKSTDTQYF,TRBD2,TRBV5-1,TRBJ2-3,-
TGTGCCAGCAGTTTAAGGGGACTAGCGGCAGAGACCCAGTACTTC,CASSLRGLAAETQYF,TRBD2,TRBV27,TRBJ2-5,-
TGCGCCAGCAGCTTGCTGTCGGGGTACCAAGAGACCCAGTACTTC,CASSLLSGYQETQYF,-,TRBV5-1,TRBJ2-5,-
TGTGCCAGCAGCTGGGGGACAGGGGAGTATGGCTACACCTTC,CASSWGTGEYGYTF,TRBD1,TRBV7-3,TRBJ1-2,-
TGTGCCAGCAGTTTATCGAGGAACACCGGGGAGCTGTTTTTT,CASSLSRNTGELFF,-,TRBV27,TRBJ2-2,once
TGTGCCAGCAGGGATAGCGGAAGCTCCTACAATGAGCAGTTCTTC,CASRDSGSSYNEQFF,-,TRBV2,TRBJ2-1,-
TGTGCCAGCAGCTCCGTTGAGGTGAGGCAGTTCTTC,CASSSVEVRQFF,-,TRBV7-9,TRBJ2-1,-
TGTGCCAGGAAACAGGGGGCCCCTGGAAACACCATATATTTT,CARKQGAPGNTIYF,TRBD1,TRBV6-5,TRBJ1-3,-
TGTGCCAGCAGTTACTCACAGGCCCCAACCTACGAGCAGTACTTC,CASSYSQAPTYEQYF,-,TRBV6-5,TRBJ2-7,-
TGTGCCAGCAGCGCCTCGACAGGGGTTAATCAGCCCCAGCATTTT,CASSASTGVNQPQHF,TRBD1,TRBV9,TRBJ1-5,-
TGCGCCAGCAGCTTGCTTAGCGGGAGAGACTACAATGAGCAGTTCTTC,CASSLLSGRDYNEQFF,TRBD2,TRBV5-1,TRBJ2-1,-
TGTGCCAGCAGCTTTCAGGACAGGGGTATGTACGAGCAGTACTTC,CASSFQDRGMYEQYF,TRBD1,TRBV5-4,TRBJ2-7,-
TGCGCCAGCAGCCCGGACTCCCTTGCCACCCTCAATGAGCAGTTCTTC,CASSPDSLATLNEQFF,-,TRBV4-3,TRBJ2-1,-
TGTGCCGGTACGGGACAGTTGAGCTACGAGCAGTACTTC,CAGTGQLSYEQYF,TRBD1,TRBV25-1,TRBJ2-7,-
TGTGCCAGCAGCTTAGGGACTAGCGGGAGATCGGACACCGGGGAGCTGTTTTTT,CASSLGTSGRSDTGELFF,TRBD2,TRBV7-9,TRBJ2-2,-
TGCGCCAGCAGCGGGGGGAGGGGCCAGCCCCAGCATTTT,CASSGGRGQPQHF,-,TRBV4-1,TRBJ1-5,once
TGTGCCAGCAGCGGGCAGGGGGCCTACGAGCAGTACTTC,CASSGQGAYEQYF,TRBD1,TRBV9,TRBJ2-7,-
TGTGCCAGCAGCCCCTGGGACAGGGGGCGTGACACCGGGGAGCTGTTTTTT,CASSPWDRGRDTGELFF,TRBD1,TRBV7-3,TRBJ2-2,once
TGTGCCAGCAGTTACGTGGCAGGGTCCTACGAGCAGTACTTC,CASSYVAGSYEQYF,-,TRBV27,TRBJ2-7,-
TGTGCCAGCAGCCCCATAGAGCGCAGGGCGAGCACAGATACGCAGTATTTT,CASSPIERRASTDTQYF,-,TRBV7-3,TRBJ2-3,-
TGCAGCGTTACCGGACAGGGATGGGAGACCCAGTACTTC,CSVTGQGWETQYF,TRBD1,TRBV29-1,TRBJ2-5,-
TGCGCCAGCAGCTTGGTACAGATGAACACTGAAGCTTTCTTT,CASSLVQMNTEAFF,-,TRBV5-1,TRBJ1-1,-
TGTGCCATCAGTGAGTCGGCTAGCGGGAGAACCTACAATGAGCAGTTCTTC,CAISESASGRTYNEQFF,TRBD2,TRBV10-3,TRBJ2-1,once
TGTGCCAGCAGCGTAGGTAGCGGGGGTTCGTACCAAGAGACCCAGTACTTC,CASSVGSGGSYQETQYF,TRBD2,TRBV9,TRBJ2-5,-
TGTGCCAGCAGCCCAAACAGGGGTCCTGGAAACACCATATATTTT,CASSPNRGPGNTIYF,TRBD1,TRBV11-2,TRBJ1-3,-
TGCGCCAGCAGCCAAGATGTTATACGGTCCGAGCAGTACTTC,CASSQDVIRSEQYF,-,TRBV4-3,TRBJ2-7,-
TGTGCCAGCAGTGGAACCTCCTACAGGACAGGGAAGAACACCGGGGAGCTGTTTTTT,CASSGTSYRTGKNTGELFF,TRBD1,TRBV6-1,TRBJ2-2,-
TGTGCCAGCAGCCACGACAGGAGCAATCAGCCCCAGCATTTT,CASSHDRSNQPQHF,-,TRBV7-2,TRBJ1-5,-
TGTGCCAGCAGCCAACCTAGCGGGAACAGAGAGACCCAGTACTTC,CASSQPSGNRETQYF,TRBD2,TRBV5-5,TRBJ2-5,-
TGTGCCAGCAGCCCCCGGGACAGGGGGCCCGGCGGGGGAAACACCATATATTTT,CASSPRDRGPGGGNTIYF,TRBD1,TRBV9,TRBJ1-3,-
TGCGCCAGCAGCGGGGAACCAGGGCCTAATGAAAAACTGTTTTTT,CASSGEPGPNEKLFF,-,TRBV5-1,TRBJ1-4,-
TGTGCCAGCAGCGTGAGGACTAGCGGGAGGGGGTTTGGAAATGAGCAGTTCTTC,CASSVRTSGRGFGNEQFF,TRBD2,TRBV9,TRBJ2-1,-
TGTGCCAGCAGCTTGGAGGTCAACAATGAGCAGTTCTTC,CASSLEVNNEQFF,-,TRBV7-9,TRBJ2-1,-
TGCGCCAGCAGTAAACAGGAATTCTATGGCTACACCTTC,CASSKQEFYGYTF,-,TRBV23-1,TRBJ1-2,-
TGTGCCAGCAGCTTAGGTCGGACTAGCGATTACGAGCAGTACTTC,CASSLGRTSDYEQYF,TRBD2,TRBV7-2,TRBJ2-7,-
TGTGCCAGCAGTTTGGGACTAGCGGGAGGTGGTACCGGGGAGCTGTTTTTT,CASSLGLAGGGTGELFF,TRBD2,TRBV11-3,TRBJ2-2,-
TGTGCCAGCAGTTCCCCCGGGACAGGGGTGAACACTGAAGCTTTCTTT,CASSSPGTGVNTEAFF,TRBD1,TRBV27,TRBJ1-1,-
TGCGCCAGCAGCCGAACTAGGACCCGCACAGATACGCAGTATTTT,CASSRTRTRTDTQYF,-,TRBV4-3,TRBJ2-3,few
TGTGCCAGCAGCTTGCCCTCCTACAGCGGATCATTAGCCAAAAACATTCAGTACTTC,CASSLPSYSGSLAKNIQYF,-,TRBV5-8,TRBJ2-4,-
TGTGCCAGCAGCTTAGAGGGGGTAGGCTACGAGCAGTACTTC,CASSLEGVGYEQYF,-,TRBV11-1,TRBJ2-7,-
TGCGCCAGCAGCTTGTTGGGACTACCCGGGGATACGCAGTATTTT,CASSLLGLPGDTQYF,TRBD2,TRBV5-1,TRBJ2-3,-
TGTGCCAGCAGTTCAAGTAGACAGCCAGGGAACACCATATATTTT,CASSSSRQPGNTIYF,-,TRBV27,TRBJ1-3,once
TGTGCCAGCAGACAACTAGCGGGAGGGTGGGAGACCCAGTACTTC,CASRQLAGGWETQYF,TRBD2,TRBV2,TRBJ2-5,-
TGCGCCAGCAGCACGATGGGACAGGGAACCTACGAGCAGTACTTC,CASSTMGQGTYEQYF,TRBD1,TRBV5-1,TRBJ2-7,-
TGTGCCAGCAGCCCCCGGACAAACTATCTGAACACTGAAGCTTTCTTT,CASSPRTNYLNTEAFF,-,TRBV5-6,TRBJ1-1,-
TGTGCCAGCAGCTTCGGGTACGCGGAACTCGGAACCGGGGAGCTGTTTTTT,CASSFGYAELGTGELFF,-,TRBV5-6,TRBJ2-2,-
TGTGCCAGCAACCGGGGAATGGGAGATACAGATACGCAGTATTTT,CASNRGMGDTDTQYF,-,TRBV28,TRBJ2-3,-